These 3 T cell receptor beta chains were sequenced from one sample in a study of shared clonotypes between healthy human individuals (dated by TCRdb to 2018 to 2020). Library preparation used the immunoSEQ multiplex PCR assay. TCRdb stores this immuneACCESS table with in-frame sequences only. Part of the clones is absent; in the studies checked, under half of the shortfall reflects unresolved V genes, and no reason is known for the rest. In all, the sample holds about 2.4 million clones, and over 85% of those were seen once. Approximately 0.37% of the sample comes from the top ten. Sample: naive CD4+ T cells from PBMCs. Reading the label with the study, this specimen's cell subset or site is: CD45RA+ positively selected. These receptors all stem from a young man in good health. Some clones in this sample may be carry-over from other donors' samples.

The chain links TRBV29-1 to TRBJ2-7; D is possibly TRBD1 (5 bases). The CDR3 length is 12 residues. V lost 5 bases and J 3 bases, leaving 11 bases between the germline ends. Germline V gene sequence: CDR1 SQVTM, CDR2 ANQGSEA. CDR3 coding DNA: TGCAGCGTTTCGGCAGGGATCTACGAGCAGTACTTC. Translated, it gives CSVSAGIYEQYF.

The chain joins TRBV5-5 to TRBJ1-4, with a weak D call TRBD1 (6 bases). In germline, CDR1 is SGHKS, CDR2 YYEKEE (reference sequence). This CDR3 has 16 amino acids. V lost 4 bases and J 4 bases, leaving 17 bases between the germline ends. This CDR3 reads CASSRALDRSNEKLFF. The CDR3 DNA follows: TGTGCCAGCAGCCGTGCCTTGGACAGAAGTAATGAAAAACTGTTTTTT. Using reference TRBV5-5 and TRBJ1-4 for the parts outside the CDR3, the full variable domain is DAGVTQSPTHLIKTRGQQVTLRCSPISGHKSVSWYQQVLGQGPQFIFQYYEKEERGRGNFPDRFSARQFPNYSSELNVNALLLGDSALYLCASSRALDRSNEKLFFGSGTQLSVL.

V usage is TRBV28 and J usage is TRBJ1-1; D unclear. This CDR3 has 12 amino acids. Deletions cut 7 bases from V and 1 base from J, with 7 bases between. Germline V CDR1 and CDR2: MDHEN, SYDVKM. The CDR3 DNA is TGTGCCAGCACCATTCGGAACACTGAAGCTTTCTTT. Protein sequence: CASTIRNTEAFF.